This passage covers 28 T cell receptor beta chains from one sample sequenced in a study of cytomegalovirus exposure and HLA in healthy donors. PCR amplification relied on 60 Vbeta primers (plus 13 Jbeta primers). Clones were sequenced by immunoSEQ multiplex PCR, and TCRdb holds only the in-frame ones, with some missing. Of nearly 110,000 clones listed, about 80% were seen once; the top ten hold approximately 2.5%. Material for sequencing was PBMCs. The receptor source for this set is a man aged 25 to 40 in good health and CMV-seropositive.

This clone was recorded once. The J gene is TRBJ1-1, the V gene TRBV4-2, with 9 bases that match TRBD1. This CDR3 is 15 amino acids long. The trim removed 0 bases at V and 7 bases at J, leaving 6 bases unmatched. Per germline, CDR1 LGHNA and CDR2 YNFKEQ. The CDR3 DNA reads TGTGCCAGCAGCCAAGAATCGGGACAGGGCCTTGAAGCTTTCTTT. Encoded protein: CASSQESGQGLEAFF.

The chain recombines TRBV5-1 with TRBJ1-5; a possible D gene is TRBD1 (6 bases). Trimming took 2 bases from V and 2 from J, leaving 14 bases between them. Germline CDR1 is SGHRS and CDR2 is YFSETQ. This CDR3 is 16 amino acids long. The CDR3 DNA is TGCGCCAGCAGCTTATTTCGGGGGGCGGGCAATCAGCCCCAGCATTTT. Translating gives CASSLFRGAGNQPQHF.

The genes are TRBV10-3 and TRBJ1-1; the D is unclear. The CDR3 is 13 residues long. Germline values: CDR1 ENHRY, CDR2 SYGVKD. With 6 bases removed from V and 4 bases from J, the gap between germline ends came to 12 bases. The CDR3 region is CAISAVVATEAFF. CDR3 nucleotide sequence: TGTGCCATCAGCGCGGTCGTTGCCACTGAAGCTTTCTTT.

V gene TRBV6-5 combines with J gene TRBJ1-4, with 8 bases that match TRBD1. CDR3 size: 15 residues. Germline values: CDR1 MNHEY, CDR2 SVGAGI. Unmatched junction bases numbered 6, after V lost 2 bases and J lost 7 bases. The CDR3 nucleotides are TGTGCCAGCAGTTACACAGGGGGTTCGAGTGAAAAACTGTTTTTT. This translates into CASSYTGGSSEKLFF.

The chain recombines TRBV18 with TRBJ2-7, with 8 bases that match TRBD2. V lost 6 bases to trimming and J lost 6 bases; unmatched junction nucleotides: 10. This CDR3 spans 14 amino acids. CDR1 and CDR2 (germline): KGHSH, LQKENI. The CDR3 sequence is CASSSGAGGREQYF. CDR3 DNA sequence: TGTGCCAGCTCCTCGGGGGCGGGGGGCCGCGAGCAGTACTTC.

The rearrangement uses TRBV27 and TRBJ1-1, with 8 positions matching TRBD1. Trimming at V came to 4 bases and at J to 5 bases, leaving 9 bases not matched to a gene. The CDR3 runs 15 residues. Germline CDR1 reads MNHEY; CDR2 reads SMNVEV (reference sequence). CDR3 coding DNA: TGTGCCAGCAGTTCCCTGGACAGGGTGGGGACTGAAGCTTTCTTT. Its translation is CASSSLDRVGTEAFF.

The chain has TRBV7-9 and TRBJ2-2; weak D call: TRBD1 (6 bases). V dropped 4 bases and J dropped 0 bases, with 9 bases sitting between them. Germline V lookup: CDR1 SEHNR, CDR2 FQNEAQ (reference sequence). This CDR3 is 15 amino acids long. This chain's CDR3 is CASSSTGANTGELFF. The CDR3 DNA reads TGTGCCAGCAGCTCGACAGGAGCGAACACCGGGGAGCTGTTTTTT. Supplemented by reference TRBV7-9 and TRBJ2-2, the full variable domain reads DTGVSQNPRHKITKRGQNVTFRCDPISEHNRLYWYRQTLGQGPEFLTYFQNEAQLEKSRLLSDRFSAERPKGSFSTLEIQRTEQGDSAMYLCASSSTGANTGELFFGEGSRLTVL.

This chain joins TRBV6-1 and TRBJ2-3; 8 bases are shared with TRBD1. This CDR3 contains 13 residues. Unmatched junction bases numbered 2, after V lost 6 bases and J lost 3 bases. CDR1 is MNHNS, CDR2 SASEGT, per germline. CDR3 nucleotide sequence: TGTGCCAGCAGGTACAGGGGGACAGATACGCAGTATTTT. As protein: CASRYRGTDTQYF.

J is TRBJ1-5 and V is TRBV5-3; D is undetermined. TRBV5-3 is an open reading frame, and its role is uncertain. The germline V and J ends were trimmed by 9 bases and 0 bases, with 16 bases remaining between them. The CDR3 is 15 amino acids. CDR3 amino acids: CATISLSYSNQPQHF. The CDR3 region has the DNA TGTGCCACGATTAGCCTTTCCTATAGCAATCAGCCCCAGCATTTT.

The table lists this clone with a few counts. DNA of the CDR3: TGCGCCAGCAGGGGGCGCTTGGGGCAAGAGACCCAGTACTTC. Amino acids: CASRGRLGQETQYF. The V gene is TRBV5-1, the J gene TRBJ2-5; TRBD1 is a possible D gene (5 bases). With 5 bases removed from V and 2 bases from J, the gap between germline ends came to 13 bases. The CDR3 loop spans 14 amino acids. The germline V gene encodes CDR1 SGHRS and CDR2 YFSETQ.

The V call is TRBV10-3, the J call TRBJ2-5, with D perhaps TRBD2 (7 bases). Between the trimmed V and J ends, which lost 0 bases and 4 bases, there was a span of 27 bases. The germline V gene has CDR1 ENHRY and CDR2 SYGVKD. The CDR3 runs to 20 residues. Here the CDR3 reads CAISESLGQKRGLGGETQYF. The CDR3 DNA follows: TGTGCCATCAGTGAGTCGTTGGGACAAAAGCGGGGATTAGGAGGAGAGACCCAGTACTTC.

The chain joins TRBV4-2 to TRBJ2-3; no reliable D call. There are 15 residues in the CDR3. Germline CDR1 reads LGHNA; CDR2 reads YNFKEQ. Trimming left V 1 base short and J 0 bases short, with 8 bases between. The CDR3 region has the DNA TGTGCCAGCAGCCAAGTCCACGGGAGCACAGATACGCAGTATTTT. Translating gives CASSQVHGSTDTQYF.

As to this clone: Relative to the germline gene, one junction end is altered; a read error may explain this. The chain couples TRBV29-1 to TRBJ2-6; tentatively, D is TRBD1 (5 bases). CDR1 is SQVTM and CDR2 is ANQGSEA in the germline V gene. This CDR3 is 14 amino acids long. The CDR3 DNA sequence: TGCAGCGTTCTCCAGAGTTCTGGGGCCAACGGCCTGACTTTC. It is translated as CSVLQSSGANGLTF.

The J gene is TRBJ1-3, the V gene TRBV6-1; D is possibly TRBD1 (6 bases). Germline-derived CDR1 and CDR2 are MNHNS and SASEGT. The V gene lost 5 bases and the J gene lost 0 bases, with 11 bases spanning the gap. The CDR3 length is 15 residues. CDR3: CASSRQVTSGNTIYF. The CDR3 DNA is TGTGCCAGCAGTCGACAGGTAACCTCTGGAAACACCATATATTTT.

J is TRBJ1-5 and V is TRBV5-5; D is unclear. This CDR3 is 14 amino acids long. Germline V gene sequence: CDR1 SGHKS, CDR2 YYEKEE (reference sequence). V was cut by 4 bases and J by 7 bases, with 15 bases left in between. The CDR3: CASSVSEGRQPQHF. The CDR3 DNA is TGTGCCAGCAGCGTGAGTGAGGGCCGCCAGCCCCAGCATTTT. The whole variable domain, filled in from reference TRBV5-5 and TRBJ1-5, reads DAGVTQSPTHLIKTRGQQVTLRCSPISGHKSVSWYQQVLGQGPQFIFQYYEKEERGRGNFPDRFSARQFPNYSSELNVNALLLGDSALYLCASSVSEGRQPQHFGDGTRLSIL.

CDR3 residues: CAWTLTGNTEAFF. CDR3 DNA sequence: TGTGCCTGGACCCTGACAGGGAACACTGAAGCTTTCTTT. The genes are TRBV30 and TRBJ1-1; D is perhaps TRBD1 (6 bases). CDR3 size: 13 residues. Germline values: CDR1 GTSNPN, CDR2 SVGIG (reference sequence). Trimming pared 4 bases from V and 1 base from J, leaving 10 bases between.

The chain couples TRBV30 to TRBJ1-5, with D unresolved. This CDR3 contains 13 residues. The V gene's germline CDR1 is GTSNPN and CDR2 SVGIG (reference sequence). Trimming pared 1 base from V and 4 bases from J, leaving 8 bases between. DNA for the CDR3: TGTGCCTGGAGTGGAACAGATAATCAGCCCCAGCATTTT. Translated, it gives CAWSGTDNQPQHF.

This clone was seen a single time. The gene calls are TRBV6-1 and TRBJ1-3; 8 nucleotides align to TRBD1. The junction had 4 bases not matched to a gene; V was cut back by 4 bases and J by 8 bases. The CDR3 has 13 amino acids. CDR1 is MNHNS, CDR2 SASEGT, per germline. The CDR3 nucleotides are TGTGCCAGCAGTGGACAGGGGCTAGACACCATATATTTT. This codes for CASSGQGLDTIYF.

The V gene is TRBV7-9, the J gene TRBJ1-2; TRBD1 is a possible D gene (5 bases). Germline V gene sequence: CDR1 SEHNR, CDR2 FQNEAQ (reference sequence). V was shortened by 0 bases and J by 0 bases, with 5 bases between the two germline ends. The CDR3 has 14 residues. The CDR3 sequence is CASSLATANYGYTF. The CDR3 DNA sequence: TGTGCCAGCAGCTTAGCGACAGCTAACTATGGCTACACCTTC.

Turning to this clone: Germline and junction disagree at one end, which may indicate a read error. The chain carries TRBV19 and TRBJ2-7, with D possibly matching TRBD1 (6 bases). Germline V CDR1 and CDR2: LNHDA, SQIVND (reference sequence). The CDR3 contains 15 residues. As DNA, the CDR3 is TGTGCCAGTAGTGTAGAAGGGGACATCTACTACGAGCAGTACTTC. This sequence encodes CASSVEGDIYYEQYF.

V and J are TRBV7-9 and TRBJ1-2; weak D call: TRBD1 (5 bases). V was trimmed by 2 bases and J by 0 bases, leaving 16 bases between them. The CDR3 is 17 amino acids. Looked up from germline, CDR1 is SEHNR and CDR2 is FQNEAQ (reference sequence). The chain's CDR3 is CASSLPAPGLANYGYTF. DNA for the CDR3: TGTGCCAGCAGCTTACCGGCGCCAGGGCTTGCTAACTATGGCTACACCTTC.

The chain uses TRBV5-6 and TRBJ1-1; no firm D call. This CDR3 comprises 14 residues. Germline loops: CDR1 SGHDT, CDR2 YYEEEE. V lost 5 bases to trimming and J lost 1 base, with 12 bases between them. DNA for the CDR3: TGTGCCAGCAGACGAGAGGGAAGGAACACTGAAGCTTTCTTT. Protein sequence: CASRREGRNTEAFF. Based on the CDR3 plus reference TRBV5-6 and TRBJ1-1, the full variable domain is DAGVTQSPTHLIKTRGQQVTLRCSPKSGHDTVSWYQQALGQGPQFIFQYYEEEERQRGNFPDRFSGHQFPNYSSELNVNALLLGDSALYLCASRREGRNTEAFFGQGTRLTVV.

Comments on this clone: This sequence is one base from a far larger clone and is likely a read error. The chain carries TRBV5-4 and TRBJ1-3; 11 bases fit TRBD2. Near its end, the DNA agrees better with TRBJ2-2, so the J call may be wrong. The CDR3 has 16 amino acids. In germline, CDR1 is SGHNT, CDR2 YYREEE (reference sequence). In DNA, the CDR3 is TGTGCCAGCAGCTTGACTAGCGGGGGTTTATTAGGGGAGCTGTTTTTT. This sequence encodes CASSLTSGGLLGELFF.

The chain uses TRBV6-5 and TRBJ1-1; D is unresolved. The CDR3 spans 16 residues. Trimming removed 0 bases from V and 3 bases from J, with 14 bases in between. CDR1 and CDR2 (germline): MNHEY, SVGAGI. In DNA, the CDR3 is TGTGCCAGCAGTTACTCGAGGTATGGGTCGTACACTGAAGCTTTCTTT. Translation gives CASSYSRYGSYTEAFF.

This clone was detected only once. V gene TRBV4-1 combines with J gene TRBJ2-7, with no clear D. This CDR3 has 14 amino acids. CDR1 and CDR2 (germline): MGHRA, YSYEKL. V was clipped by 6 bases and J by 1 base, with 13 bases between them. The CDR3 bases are TGCGCCAGCAGTGAAATCGGCGGTTCCTACGAGCAGTACTTC. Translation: CASSEIGGSYEQYF.

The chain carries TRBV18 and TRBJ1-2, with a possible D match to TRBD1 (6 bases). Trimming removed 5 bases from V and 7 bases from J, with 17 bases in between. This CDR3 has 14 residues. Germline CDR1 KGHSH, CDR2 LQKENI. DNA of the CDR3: TGTGCCAGCTCAGCGGGGGCCCAGGATCGTGGCTACACCTTC. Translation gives CASSAGAQDRGYTF.

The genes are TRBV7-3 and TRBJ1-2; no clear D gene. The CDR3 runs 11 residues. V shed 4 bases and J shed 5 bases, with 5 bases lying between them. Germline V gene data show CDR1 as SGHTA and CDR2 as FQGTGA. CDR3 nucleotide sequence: TGTGCCAGCAGCTCCCAATATGGCTACACCTTC. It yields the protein CASSSQYGYTF.

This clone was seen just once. CDR3 sequence: CASSQVGGGNSNQPQHF. CDR3 DNA sequence: TGTGCCAGCAGCCAAGTCGGGGGAGGTAACAGCAATCAGCCCCAGCATTTT. This sequence joins TRBV4-2 and TRBJ1-5, with D perhaps matching TRBD1 (5 bases). With 1 base removed from V and 1 base from J, the gap between germline ends came to 14 bases. The germline gives CDR1 LGHNA, CDR2 YNFKEQ. This CDR3 comprises 17 residues.